A single sample is the source of the 18 T cell receptor beta chains below, sequenced in a study of T-cell memory formation after mild COVID-19. Using its own MiXCR run on the 5' RACE reads, TCRdb lists one record per CDR3 protein. Here the sample spans around 110,000 distinct CDR3 sequences, 12% being singletons. Sequencing was performed on PBMCs or a T cell subset sorted from them (not recorded which). These receptors were taken from an adult woman who had mild COVID-19 (a few samples of this study predate the infection). Cell type and time point are not known.

This clonotype was seen ten or more times. The genes are TRBV29-1 and TRBJ2-7; D possibly matches TRBD1 or TRBD2 (6 bases each). CDR1 SQVTM and CDR2 ANQGSEA come from the germline V gene. Between the trimmed V and J ends, which lost 0 bases and 8 bases, there was a span of 14 bases. The CDR3 length is 13 residues. The CDR3 DNA reads TGCAGCGTTGAAGATGGAGGGGGTGCACAGCAGTACTTC. Translated: CSVEDGGGAQQYF.

Regarding this clonotype: A read error is possible here, since a much larger clone lies one base away. The chain is built from TRBV4-2 and TRBJ2-1, with TRBD2 identical over 14 bases. The V gene end was trimmed by 7 bases and the J gene end by 2 bases; junction bases not matched to a gene: 10. The CDR3 length is 18 residues. The V gene's germline CDR1 is LGHNA and CDR2 YNFKEQ. In DNA, the CDR3 is TGTGCCAGCATCCCGAGGGGACTAGCGGGAGTGGCCTACAATGAGCAGTTCTTC. Encoded protein: CASIPRGLAGVAYNEQFF.

This clonotype is a singleton in its sample. The CDR3 region is CASSRRLQETQYF. The DNA of the CDR3 is TGTGCCAGCAGTCGGCGACTGCAAGAGACCCAGTACTTC. The V and J genes are TRBV6-5 and TRBJ2-5; D is unclear. The CDR3 covers 13 residues. Germline V gene lookup returns CDR1 MNHEY and CDR2 SVGAGI. The V gene lost 5 bases and the J gene lost 2 bases, with 9 bases spanning the gap.

Note on this clonotype: The limits of the CDR3 on the DNA are not certain, so only TCRdb's listed CDR3 is given. The rearrangement links TRBV21-1 to TRBJ1-4. TRBV21-1 is listed as a pseudogene. The CDR3 is 16 amino acids long, termini counted. CDR3 region: CASSKSYTVVLENCFF.

The chain has TRBV7-9 and TRBJ2-5, with 8 bases fitting TRBD1. The length of the CDR3 is 14 residues. Germline CDR1 reads SEHNR; CDR2 reads FQNEAQ (reference sequence). J gave up 3 bases and V 5 bases, and 5 bases lay outside the gene matches. CDR3 sequence reads: CASSPWDRKETQYF. Here the CDR3 DNA reads TGTGCCAGCAGCCCCTGGGACAGGAAAGAGACCCAGTACTTC.

This clonotype has at least ten counts. The rearrangement links TRBV12-5 to TRBJ2-3; possibly TRBD2 for D (6 bases). V lost 3 bases to trimming and J lost 6 bases, with 19 bases between them. The CDR3 has 16 amino acids. Germline assignment: CDR1 LGHNT and CDR2 FRNRAP. The CDR3 is CASGFPAAGPEDTQYF. As DNA, the CDR3 is TGTGCTAGTGGTTTCCCCGCGGCGGGACCCGAGGATACGCAGTATTTT.

The V and J genes are TRBV15 and TRBJ2-5; D may be TRBD2 (6 bases). V lost 8 bases and J 5 bases, leaving 18 bases between the germline ends. Germline CDR1 reads LNHNV; CDR2 reads YYDKDF (reference sequence). The CDR3 spans 14 residues. The CDR3, as DNA: TGTGCCACCGATCTTGACGGGAGAGGCGAGACCCAGTACTTC. This sequence encodes CATDLDGRGETQYF.

V usage is TRBV24-1 and J usage is TRBJ2-1, with a possible D match to TRBD1 (5 bases). Germline CDR1 is KGHDR and CDR2 is SFDVKD. The V end was cut by 4 bases, the J end by 8 bases, with 20 bases between. The CDR3 has 16 residues. CDR3 sequence (DNA): TGTGCCACCAGTGACCGTGAAGGGGTGCCCTTGGATGAGCAGTTCTTC. It codes for CATSDREGVPLDEQFF.

This clonotype was observed many times. The gene calls are TRBV29-1 and TRBJ2-2; 13 positions agree with TRBD2. J lost 6 bases, V lost 6 bases, and 4 bases had no gene match. The germline CDR1 and CDR2 sequences are SQVTM and ANQGSEA. The CDR3 spans 14 residues. The CDR3 DNA follows: TGCAGCGTAGGACTAGCGGGAGACGCCGGGGAGCTGTTTTTT. Translation gives CSVGLAGDAGELFF.

This clonotype came up a few times. V is TRBV19 and J is TRBJ2-1; D is unresolved. Germline V CDR1 and CDR2: LNHDA, SQIVND (reference sequence). CDR3 length equals 13 residues. Trimming stripped 5 bases from V and 10 bases from J, with 15 bases between. The CDR3 sequence: CASSSHAWAEQFF. Written as DNA, the CDR3 is TGTGCCAGTAGTTCCCATGCCTGGGCGGAGCAGTTCTTC. Full variable domain (rest looked up from reference TRBV19 and TRBJ2-1): DGGITQSPKYLFRKEGQNVTLSCEQNLNHDAMYWYRQDPGQGLRLIYYSQIVNDFQKGDIAEGYSVSREKKESFPLTVTSAQKNPTAFYLCASSSHAWAEQFFGPGTRLTVL.

The V gene is TRBV24-1, the J gene TRBJ2-1, with 7 bases lining up with TRBD1. CDR3 length: 13 amino acids. The germline CDR1 and CDR2 sequences are KGHDR and SFDVKD. J was trimmed by 2 bases and V by 7 bases; bases with no gene match: 1. CDR3: CATSQGAYNEQFF. The CDR3 DNA reads as TGTGCCACCAGCCAGGGGGCCTACAATGAGCAGTTCTTC.

Ten or more counts support this clonotype. The chain combines TRBV29-1 with TRBJ2-3; TRBD2 aligns across 9 bases. The CDR3 consists of 16 residues. Germline values: CDR1 SQVTM, CDR2 ANQGSEA. The junction had 12 bases not matched to a gene; V was cut back by 5 bases and J by 3 bases. The CDR3 reads CSVSSPPSGNTDTQYF. The CDR3 DNA is TGCAGCGTTTCCTCTCCGCCTAGCGGGAATACAGATACGCAGTATTTT.

The V call is TRBV5-6, the J call TRBJ1-1; D not resolved. The CDR3 sequence is 14 residues long. Trimming left V 4 bases short and J 1 base short, with 11 bases between. Germline loops: CDR1 SGHDT, CDR2 YYEEEE. CDR3 sequence: CASSKGKTNTEAFF. The CDR3, as DNA: TGTGCCAGCAGCAAGGGAAAAACGAACACTGAAGCTTTCTTT.

This clonotype was seen a few times. The rearrangement links TRBV15 to TRBJ1-2; TRBD1 is a possible D gene (5 bases). V lost 5 bases, J lost 4 bases, and 14 bases lay in between. Germline assignment: CDR1 LNHNV and CDR2 YYDKDF (reference sequence). This CDR3 has 14 amino acids. The CDR3, as DNA: TGTGCCACCAGCCCCCGGGACTTCGGCTATGGCTACACCTTC. This encodes CATSPRDFGYGYTF.

This clonotype was found a few times. The chain carries TRBV5-1 and TRBJ2-7, with unresolved D. The CDR3 spans 16 residues. Germline V CDR1 and CDR2: SGHRS, YFSETQ. Trimming stripped 0 bases from V and 0 bases from J, with 13 bases between. CDR3 residues: CASSLEARVDSYEQYF. DNA for the CDR3: TGCGCCAGCAGCTTGGAGGCTCGAGTAGACTCCTACGAGCAGTACTTC.

V is TRBV19 and J is TRBJ1-2, with 7 bases matching TRBD1. This CDR3 is built from 13 residues. The J segment lost 5 bases and the V segment lost 5 bases, leaving 5 bases of the junction unmatched. The germline gives CDR1 LNHDA, CDR2 SQIVND (reference sequence). CDR3 nucleotide sequence: TGTGCCAGTAGTCCTACACAGGGGTATGGCTACACCTTC. This translates into CASSPTQGYGYTF.

The rearrangement uses TRBV6-4 and TRBJ2-5; the D is unclear. The CDR3 consists of 14 residues. CDR1 and CDR2 from the germline V gene are MRHNA and SNTAGT. Trimming removed 3 bases from V and 1 base from J, with 9 bases in between. CDR3 in DNA: TGTGCCAGCAGTGAGCACGGGTCCCAAGAGACCCAGTACTTC. Translated, it gives CASSEHGSQETQYF.

The CDR3 sequence: CASSFVPGGPYNEQFF. CDR3 sequence (DNA): TGTGCCAGCAGTTTCGTTCCGGGGGGGCCCTACAATGAGCAGTTCTTC. The V and J genes are TRBV12-3 or TRBV12-4 and TRBJ2-1; 8 bases map to TRBD2. Trimming removed 3 bases from V and 2 bases from J; junction bases left unmatched: 6. This CDR3 contains 16 residues.